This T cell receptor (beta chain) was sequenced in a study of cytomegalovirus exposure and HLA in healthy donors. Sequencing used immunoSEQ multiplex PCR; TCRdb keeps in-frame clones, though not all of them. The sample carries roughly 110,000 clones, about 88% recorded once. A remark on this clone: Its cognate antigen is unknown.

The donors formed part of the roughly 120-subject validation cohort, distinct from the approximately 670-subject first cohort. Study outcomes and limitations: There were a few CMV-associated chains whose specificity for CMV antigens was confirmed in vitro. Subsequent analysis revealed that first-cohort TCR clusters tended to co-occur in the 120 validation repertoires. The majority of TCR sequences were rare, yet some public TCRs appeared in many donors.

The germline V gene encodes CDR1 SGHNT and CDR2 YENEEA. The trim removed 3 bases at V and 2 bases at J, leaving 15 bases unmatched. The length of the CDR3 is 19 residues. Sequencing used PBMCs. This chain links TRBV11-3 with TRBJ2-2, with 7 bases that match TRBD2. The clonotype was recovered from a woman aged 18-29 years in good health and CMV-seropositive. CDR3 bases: TGTGCCAGCAGCTTCACCCCGGGGGGTAATCGTTATAACACCGGGGAGCTGTTTTTT. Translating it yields CASSFTPGGNRYNTGELFF.